This T cell receptor (beta chain) was identified during a study of T cell clones after liver transplantation. Study at large: A pre-transplant mixed lymphocyte reaction with TCRbeta sequencing defined graft-donor-reactive clones followed in post-transplant blood.

Sorting of unstimulated PBMCs yielded separate CD3+CD4+ and CD3+CD8+ fractions. The protocol was immunoSEQ multiplex PCR, while the TCRdb copy is restricted to in-frame clones and leaves out a portion. The table lists about 75,000 clones, under 90% of them singletons. The junction had 9 bases not matched to a gene; V was cut back by 3 bases and J by 4 bases. CDR1 is LGHNA, CDR2 YNFKEQ, per germline. The CDR3 runs to 16 residues. Findings and limits, study-wide: Small, mixed patient groups and varying post-transplant times limit these conclusions.

This clone occurred once. Its antigen is not known. This TCR was sampled from a human patient who received a liver transplant. Certain T cells may be donor cells from the graft. This material consisted of CD4+ T cells from blood, taken less than 50 months after liver transplant. This rearrangement joins TRBV4-2 to TRBJ2-1, with 7 bases lining up with TRBD2. CDR3 coding DNA: TGTGCCAGCAGCCAGGGTGCGGGGGTAGAATACAATGAGCAGTTCTTC. Its protein is CASSQGAGVEYNEQFF.